This is a list of T cell receptor beta chains from one sample in a study of T cell clonotyping in hematopoietic cell transplantation. Using immunoSEQ multiplex PCR, the repertoire was profiled, and TCRdb retains in-frame clones only, with some absent. The table has some 10,000 clones, around 45% seen once. The sample consisted of PBMCs, taken 30 days after allogeneic stem cell transplant. Receptors were obtained from a male patient aged 50 to 59 who had an allogeneic stem cell transplant from an unrelated donor, so the T cells may come from the graft donor. Some clones in this sample may be carry-over from other donors' samples. Both conserved end residues are part of each CDR3. A D gene is named only where the DNA matches it firmly. The size entry is marked missing in some rows and otherwise reads once, few, many or a size class.

CDR3 DNA	CDR3 protein	V gene	J gene	D gene	clone size
TGTGCCTGGGCATACAGGGTCCTTGAGCAGTTCTTC	CAWAYRVLEQFF	TRBV30	TRBJ2-1	NA	NA
TGTGCCATCAAACGAGGACTAGCGGGAGCCGAGCAGTACTTC	CAIKRGLAGAEQYF	TRBV10-3	TRBJ2-7	TRBD2	NA
TGCGCCAGCAGCTCGTCGGGGAACGGGGATTCACCCCTCCACTTT	CASSSSGNGDSPLHF	TRBV5-1	TRBJ1-6	NA	NA
TGCGCCAGCAGCTTGGATATAGGGGGTAGCACAGATACGCAGTATTTT	CASSLDIGGSTDTQYF	TRBV5-1	TRBJ2-3	NA	NA
TGTGCCAGCAGCGGATTTAATGAAAAACTGTTTTTT	CASSGFNEKLFF	TRBV7-2	TRBJ1-4	NA	NA
TGCAGCGTAGCGGGACTGCTCTCTGGGGCCAACGTCCTGACTTTC	CSVAGLLSGANVLTF	TRBV29-1	TRBJ2-6	TRBD2	NA
TGTGCCAGCAGTGGAAGAACAGACCATCGGCAGCCCCAGCACTTT	CASSGRTDHRQPQHF	TRBV25-1	TRBJ1-5	NA	NA
TGTGCCACTGATGAAGCTTTCTTT	CATDEAFF	TRBV28	TRBJ1-1	NA	NA
TGTGCCTGGTCGAGGGTTGGCACCGGGGAGCTGTTTTTT	CAWSRVGTGELFF	TRBV30	TRBJ2-2	NA	NA
TGTGCCAGCAGTTTTTCCCTATCGACGCATACCTACGAGCAGTACTTC	CASSFSLSTHTYEQYF	TRBV28	TRBJ2-7	NA	NA
TGTGCCTGGTCTTGGGGCCTTAGCGGAAGCTCCTACAATGAGCAGTTCTTC	CAWSWGLSGSSYNEQFF	TRBV30	TRBJ2-1	NA	NA
TGTGCCAGCAGTTCGCCAGGGCGAGGGACTGAAGCTTTCTTT	CASSSPGRGTEAFF	TRBV28	TRBJ1-1	NA	NA
TGTGCCAGCAGCCGTGGACAGCGGGATGACTACGAGCAGTACTTC	CASSRGQRDDYEQYF	TRBV4-2	TRBJ2-7	NA	NA
TGTGCCTGGAGTGTACTTAGGGGCTACACCTTC	CAWSVLRGYTF	TRBV30	TRBJ1-2	NA	NA
TGTGCCAGCACGGGTTACAATGAGCAGTTCTTC	CASTGYNEQFF	TRBV25-1	TRBJ2-1	NA	NA
TGCGCCAGCAGCCAGGGCGTTTCCTACGAGCAGTACTTC	CASSQGVSYEQYF	TRBV4-3	TRBJ2-7	NA	NA
TGTGCCAGCAGTGAATCTTCGTTTGGGTTAGATGGCTACACCTTC	CASSESSFGLDGYTF	TRBV25-1	TRBJ1-2	NA	few
TGTGCCAGTAGCCCTTGGGGAGGGTACGAGCAGTACTTC	CASSPWGGYEQYF	TRBV19	TRBJ2-7	TRBD2	NA
TGCAGCGTTGAACCAGGGAACACTGAAGCTTTCTTT	CSVEPGNTEAFF	TRBV29-1	TRBJ1-1	NA	NA
TGTGCCTGGAGTGTACGGGATGAGCAGTTCTTC	CAWSVRDEQFF	TRBV30	TRBJ2-1	NA	NA
TGCAGCGTTGTGCGGGGGCGCGGGGAGACCCAGTACTTC	CSVVRGRGETQYF	TRBV29-1	TRBJ2-5	NA	NA
TGTGCCAGCAGTAGGGGGTTGTTCGGGGACTATGGCTACACCTTC	CASSRGLFGDYGYTF	TRBV25-1	TRBJ1-2	NA	NA
TGTGCCAGCAGCTTAGACTTAGGGAAACTGTTTTTT	CASSLDLGKLFF	TRBV7-2	TRBJ1-4	NA	NA
TGCGCCAGTAGCGAAGGGTGGACCTACGAGCAGTACTTC	CASSEGWTYEQYF	TRBV4-1	TRBJ2-7	NA	few
TGTGCCAGCAGTGTAGGGGAATTTGAGCAGTTCTTC	CASSVGEFEQFF	TRBV2	TRBJ2-1	NA	few